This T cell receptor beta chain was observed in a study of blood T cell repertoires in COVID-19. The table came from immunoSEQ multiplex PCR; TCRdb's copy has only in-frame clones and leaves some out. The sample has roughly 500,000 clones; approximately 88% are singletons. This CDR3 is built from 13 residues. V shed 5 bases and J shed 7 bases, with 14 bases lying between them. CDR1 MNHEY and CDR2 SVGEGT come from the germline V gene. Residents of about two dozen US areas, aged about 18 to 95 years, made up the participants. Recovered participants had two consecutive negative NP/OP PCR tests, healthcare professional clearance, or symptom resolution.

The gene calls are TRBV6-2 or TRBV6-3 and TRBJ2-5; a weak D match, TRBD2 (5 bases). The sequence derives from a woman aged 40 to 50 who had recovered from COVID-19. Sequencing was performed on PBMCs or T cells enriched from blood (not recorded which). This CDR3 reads CASSPTVAGTQYF. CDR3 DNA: TGTGCCAGCAGTCCGACTGTGGCGGGGACCCAGTACTTC.